This TCR beta chain was profiled in a study of metastatic and nonmetastatic thyroid tumors. As for the study in general: Repertoires from malignant and benign thyroid patients were compared across blood and tumor or nodule tissue. Study-wide results and limits: Malignant thyroid tumors reportedly exceeded benign nodules significantly in TCR beta diversity, with the difference appearing in blood and tumor.

Germline V gives CDR1 MNHEY, CDR2 SVGEGT. There are 16 residues in the CDR3. Germline trimming cut 0 bases from V and 2 bases from J; bases unmatched to any gene: 1. All patients reached thyroid surgery having received no treatment beforehand. This clone was observed many times. Its matching antigen is unknown. TCRdb re-analyzed the PCR reads using MiXCR. The table shows tens of thousands of clones, with 15% to 19% occurring only once. This chain connects TRBV6-2 or TRBV6-3 to TRBJ2-2; TRBD2 aligns across 9 bases. This TCR came from a female donor with papillary thyroid cancer or a benign thyroid nodule (not recorded which). Some clones in this sample may be carry-over from other donors' samples. Sample: blood. DNA of the CDR3: TGTGCCAGCAGTTACTCGGGACTAGCAAACACCGGGGAGCTGTTTTTT. This codes for CASSYSGLANTGELFF.